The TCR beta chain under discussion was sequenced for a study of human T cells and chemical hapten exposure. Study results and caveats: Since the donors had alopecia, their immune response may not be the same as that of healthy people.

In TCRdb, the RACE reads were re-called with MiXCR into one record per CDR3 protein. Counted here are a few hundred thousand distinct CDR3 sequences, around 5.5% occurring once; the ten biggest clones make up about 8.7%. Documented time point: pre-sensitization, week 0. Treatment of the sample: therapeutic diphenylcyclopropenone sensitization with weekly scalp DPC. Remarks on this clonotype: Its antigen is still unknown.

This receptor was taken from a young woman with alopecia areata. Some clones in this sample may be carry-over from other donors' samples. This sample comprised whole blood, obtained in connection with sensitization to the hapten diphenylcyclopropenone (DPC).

CDR3 nucleotides: TGTGCCAGCAGCGTAGGTAGCCCCCGCACAGATACGCAGTATTTT. Protein product: CASSVGSPRTDTQYF. The chain combines TRBV9 with TRBJ2-3; D call uncertain. The germline CDR1 and CDR2 sequences are SGDLS and YYNGEE. The CDR3 totals 15 residues. V lost 0 bases and J 1 base, leaving 9 bases between the germline ends.